This TCR beta chain was identified in a study of response to subunit inactivated influenza vaccine. The study, taken as a whole, reports: Researchers suggested that each seasonal influenza vaccination recruits few new T cells.

The CDR3 extends over 16 amino acids. The V and J ends lost 3 bases and 1 base, in that order; junction bases with no gene match: 8. Germline assignment: CDR1 LGHDT and CDR2 YNNKEL (reference sequence). For this clonotype: Antigen unknown.

TCRdb reanalysed the RT-PCR reads using MiXCR and keeps one entry per CDR3 protein. Among a few hundred thousand distinct CDR3 sequences listed, about 7.2% were seen once. The TCR sequence derives from a man between 50 and 75 years old who received an inactivated influenza vaccine. The sequences come from PBMCs from blood, collected roughly 24 months after vaccination. V gene TRBV3-1 combines with J gene TRBJ2-5; 7 bases are shared with TRBD1. In DNA form, the CDR3 reads TGTGCCAGCAGCCAGGGACAGCGGAGTTCCCAAGAGACCCAGTACTTC. Encoded protein: CASSQGQRSSQETQYF.